This T cell receptor (beta chain) stems from a study of blood T cell repertoires in COVID-19. Study-level background: There were acute and convalescent COVID-19 samples, and they came from the United States, Italy and Spain. The analysed material was cDNA or gDNA that came from T cells, B-cell-depleted T cells, or PBMCs.

Assay: immunoSEQ multiplex PCR; the TCRdb copy retains only in-frame clones and omits some. The sample yields more than 95,000 clones, 80% to 85% seen once. Trimming left V 4 bases short and J 9 bases short, with 13 bases between. The CDR3 totals 13 residues. From germline, CDR1 is SQVTM and CDR2 ANQGSEA. V is TRBV29-1 and J is TRBJ1-6; weak D call: TRBD1 (6 bases). The sample comprised peripheral blood. This receptor was identified in a man of 80 years or more with acute or convalescent COVID-19. In nucleotides, the CDR3 is TGCAGCGTTGCGGGGACCAGGGGTTCACCCCTCCACTTT. It is translated as CSVAGTRGSPLHF.